The rows below give T cell receptor beta chains drawn from one sample of a study of Tregs in tolerant kidney transplant recipients. Profiled with immunoSEQ multiplex PCR; TCRdb holds only in-frame clones, not every one. The sample comprises about 240,000 clones, around 81% of which are singletons, and around 0.64% rests with the top ten. Sequencing used CD4+ T cells from blood. The receptors derive from a human donor in good health. Both conserved end residues are part of each CDR3. The D gene is left open where the match is weak. Not all rows give a size; the values are once, few, many and, for expanded clones, a class.

J | V | D | size | DNA | CDR3
TRBJ2-5 | TRBV10-1 | - | - | TGCGCCAGCAGCTCAGTCCGGGGGACCCAGTACTTC | CASSSVRGTQYF
TRBJ2-7 | TRBV6-5 | TRBD1 | - | TGTGCCAGCAGTTACCGGGACAGTGGACCCTACGAGCAGTACTTC | CASSYRDSGPYEQYF
TRBJ2-5 | TRBV7-9 | - | - | TGTGCCAGCAGCTTAGGATTGACAGGTCAAGAGACCCAGTACTTC | CASSLGLTGQETQYF
TRBJ1-2 | TRBV5-1 | TRBD1 | - | TGCGCCAGCAGCATCAAGGGGGCAGATCATGGCTACACCTTC | CASSIKGADHGYTF
TRBJ2-3 | TRBV4-2 | TRBD2 | - | TGTGCCAGCAGCCACGGCGGGGGAGGGGCAGATACGCAGTATTTT | CASSHGGGGADTQYF
TRBJ1-1 | TRBV7-2 | - | - | TGTGCCAGCAGCTGGGAGGGAGACACTGAAGCTTTCTTT | CASSWEGDTEAFF
TRBJ2-5 | TRBV5-4 | - | - | TGTGCCAGCAGCTTGGCTCCACGACGAGAGACCCAGTACTTC | CASSLAPRRETQYF
TRBJ2-5 | TRBV4-1 | - | - | TGCGCCAGCAGCCAAAAACCCAGGGGACAACAAGAGACCCAGTACTTC | CASSQKPRGQQETQYF
TRBJ1-3 | TRBV11-2 | - | - | TGTGCCAGCAGCCCCTGGGACGGTGCCGCTGGAAACACCATATATTTT | CASSPWDGAAGNTIYF
TRBJ2-7 | TRBV5-1 | TRBD1 | once | TGCGCCAGCAGCCCTGGACAGGGGAGGTGGGAGCAGTACTTC | CASSPGQGRWEQYF
TRBJ2-3 | TRBV5-6 | TRBD2 | - | TGTGCCAGCAGCTCAGGACTAGCGGGCACAGATACGCAGTATTTT | CASSSGLAGTDTQYF
TRBJ1-1 | TRBV4-1 | TRBD1 | - | TGCGCCAGCAGCCGCCCGGGACAGAGAAACACTGAAGCTTTCTTT | CASSRPGQRNTEAFF
TRBJ2-1 | TRBV11-3 | - | - | TGTGCCAGCAGCTCTTACCAGGGGAGCTCCTACAATGAGCAGTTCTTC | CASSSYQGSSYNEQFF
TRBJ2-7 | TRBV2 | - | - | TGTGCCAGCAGTTCAACCTGGTCCTACGAGCAGTACTTC | CASSSTWSYEQYF
TRBJ1-6 | TRBV7-3 | - | - | TGTGCCAGCAGCCAGACCCACACAGAGGGCGGGTCACCCCTCCACTTT | CASSQTHTEGGSPLHF
TRBJ1-2 | TRBV6-5 | - | - | TGTGCCTGTTCGGCGGGAAACTATGGCTACACCTTC | CACSAGNYGYTF
TRBJ2-7 | TRBV9 | TRBD2 | - | TGTGCCAGCAGCGTAGCTACTAGCGAGTTCTACGAGCAGTACTTC | CASSVATSEFYEQYF
TRBJ1-4 | TRBV15 | - | - | TGTGCCACCAGCAGAGACACACCGTCAAATGAAAAACTGTTTTTT | CATSRDTPSNEKLFF
TRBJ1-4 | TRBV5-1 | - | - | TGCGCCAGCAGCTTGGGAGGGGTTGATGAAAAACTGTTTTTT | CASSLGGVDEKLFF
TRBJ1-2 | TRBV4-1 | TRBD1 | - | TGTGCCAGCAGCCAAGACAGGGGGGTTGGCTACACCTTC | CASSQDRGVGYTF
TRBJ2-2 | TRBV5-4 | - | - | TGTGCCAGCAGCAAAGGGGACGACGGGGAGCTGTTTTTT | CASSKGDDGELFF
TRBJ2-1 | TRBV29-1 | TRBD2 | - | TGCAGCGTAAAAGGTCTTAGCGGGGGGGAGAAGTTCTTC | CSVKGLSGGEKFF
TRBJ2-5 | TRBV29-1 | - | - | TGCAGCGCCTACAGGGCTGGGGAGACCCAGTACTTC | CSAYRAGETQYF
TRBJ1-3 | TRBV6-1 | - | once | TGTGCCAGCATCCTTCGGGTGGATTCTGGAAACACCATATATTTT | CASILRVDSGNTIYF
TRBJ2-7 | TRBV27 | TRBD1 | - | TGTGCCAGCAGTTCGCCATCGACAGGGGTAGACGAGCAGTACTTC | CASSSPSTGVDEQYF
TRBJ1-5 | TRBV6-6 | - | few | TGTGCCAGCACCTTAGTCGGCGGTAGCAATCAGCCCCAGCATTTT | CASTLVGGSNQPQHF
TRBJ2-7 | TRBV19 | TRBD2 | - | TGTGCCAGTACCCGGACTAGCGGGGGACCCTACGAGCAGTACTTC | CASTRTSGGPYEQYF
TRBJ1-2 | TRBV5-1 | TRBD1 | - | TGCGCCAGCAGCCCTGTAGTGGACAGGGAGAAGGGCTACACCTTC | CASSPVVDREKGYTF
TRBJ2-3 | TRBV11-2 | - | - | TGTGCCAGCAGCTTTCCTACGGGTTCGGGTACGCAGTATTTT | CASSFPTGSGTQYF
TRBJ2-7 | TRBV6-6 | - | - | TGTGCCAGCAGTTCCCTAGACGAGCAGTACTTC | CASSSLDEQYF
TRBJ1-1 | TRBV30 | - | - | TGTGCCTGGATATACGGGGGCTTAAACACTGAAGCTTTCTTT | CAWIYGGLNTEAFF
TRBJ2-7 | TRBV29-1 | - | - | TGCAGCGTTGAGACAGTTCAGGAGGAGCAGTACTTC | CSVETVQEEQYF
TRBJ2-7 | TRBV6-5 | TRBD1 | - | TGTGCCAGCAGTTCCACGGGACAGAGCTCCTACGAGCAGTACTTC | CASSSTGQSSYEQYF
TRBJ2-3 | TRBV6-4 | TRBD1 | - | TGTGCCAGCAGTCTTAGGGGGCTGGAAGATACGCAGTATTTT | CASSLRGLEDTQYF
TRBJ2-2 | TRBV5-6 | - | - | TGTGCCAGCAGCTTGGCCAGAATAGCGGCGAACACCGGGGAGCTGTTTTTT | CASSLARIAANTGELFF
TRBJ1-4 | TRBV4-2 | - | few | TGTGCCAGCAGCCGAGGAGCGGACGTTGAAAAACTGTTTTTT | CASSRGADVEKLFF
TRBJ2-2 | TRBV5-8 | TRBD1 | - | TGTGCCAACAGGGGGAACACCGGGGAGCTGTTTTTT | CANRGNTGELFF
TRBJ1-3 | TRBV27 | - | - | TGTGCCAGCAGTTTATCCCCGGGGCTAGGTGGAAACACCATATATTTT | CASSLSPGLGGNTIYF
TRBJ2-5 | TRBV1 | - | - | TGCACCAGCAAAGGGCGTGTCTATGAGACCCAGTACTTC | CTSKGRVYETQYF
TRBJ2-7 | TRBV13 | - | - | TGTGCCAGCAGTAACACGGGACGGCTGTCCTACGAGCAGTACTTC | CASSNTGRLSYEQYF
TRBJ2-4 | TRBV5-4 | - | - | TGTGCCAGCAGCTTGTCTACCCAAAACATTCAGTACTTC | CASSLSTQNIQYF
TRBJ2-3 | TRBV10-1 | TRBD2 | - | TGCGCCAGCAGTTCGACTAGCCCGGGAAGGCAGTATTTT | CASSSTSPGRQYF
TRBJ2-6 | TRBV5-1 | - | - | TGCGCCAGCAGCTTGACGGGGAGCTCTGGGGCCAACGTCCTGACTTTC | CASSLTGSSGANVLTF
TRBJ1-2 | TRBV19 | TRBD1 | - | TGTGCCAGTAGTAAGGGGGCGGCCGGACGGACCTATGGCTACACCTTC | CASSKGAAGRTYGYTF
TRBJ2-5 | TRBV5-1 | - | - | TGCGCCAGCAGCTTGGGAGGGGGATTGGCTCAAGAGACCCAGTACTTC | CASSLGGGLAQETQYF
TRBJ1-5 | TRBV10-3 | - | - | TGTGCCATCAGTGAGTTTGCTGATCAGCCCCAGCATTTT | CAISEFADQPQHF
TRBJ2-1 | TRBV18 | - | - | TGTGCCAGCTCACCGCTCGGGGATGAGCAGTTCTTC | CASSPLGDEQFF
TRBJ2-1 | TRBV5-1 | - | - | TGCGCCAGCAGCTTGGCAGGTAGCGATGAGCAGTTCTTC | CASSLAGSDEQFF
TRBJ2-5 | TRBV29-1 | - | - | TGCAGCGCCCTCGAGGATGGAGAGACCCAGTACTTC | CSALEDGETQYF
TRBJ2-7 | TRBV30 | TRBD1 | - | TGTGCCTGGAGTTCTCCGGGACAGACTCTCTACGAGCAGTACTTC | CAWSSPGQTLYEQYF
TRBJ1-1 | TRBV9 | - | - | TGTGCCAGCAGCGTAGTCGGACAGAACACTGAAGCTTTCTTT | CASSVVGQNTEAFF
TRBJ2-7 | TRBV19 | TRBD2 | - | TGTGCCAGTAGTAGGGGACTACAGTCCTCCTACGAGCAGTACTTC | CASSRGLQSSYEQYF
TRBJ1-1 | TRBV11-2 | TRBD1 | - | TGTGCCAGCAGCTTACCAGGTGACAGGGGAAGGGTGGACACTGAAGCTTTCTTT | CASSLPGDRGRVDTEAFF
TRBJ2-1 | TRBV11-2 | TRBD1 | - | TGTGCCAGCAGCTTGGGACAGGGGAGAGACAATGAGCAGTTCTTC | CASSLGQGRDNEQFF
TRBJ2-1 | TRBV2 | - | - | TGTGCCAGCTGTTTGGTGCCCAGGGGGACTACTAATGAGCAGTTCTTC | CASCLVPRGTTNEQFF
TRBJ2-7 | TRBV6-5 | - | few | TGTGCCAGCAGTTCCGGGGACTCAACCTACGAGCAGTACTTC | CASSSGDSTYEQYF
TRBJ2-1 | TRBV27 | - | - | TGTGCCAGCAGTTTTCGTAAGGATGAGCAGTTCTTC | CASSFRKDEQFF